The 20 T cell receptor beta chains below come from one sample, sequenced in a study of regulatory T cells in long-lasting Graves disease. Regarding time point: newly diagnosed GD, antithyroid drugs for less than 3 months. PBMC-extracted RNA yielded the TCR library. HTBI primers from iRepertoire and Arm-PCR of CDR3 regions yielded the TCR beta libraries. TCRdb processed the multiplex PCR reads anew with MiXCR; each CDR3 protein has one entry. The sample records approximately 300,000 distinct CDR3 sequences, 18% being singletons. This sample comprised peripheral blood mononuclear cells (PBMCs), obtained at new diagnosis, from a patient treated with antithyroid drugs. These receptors all stem from a female donor with Graves disease.

This clonotype was seen many times. V usage is TRBV6-1 and J usage is TRBJ1-1; D uncertain. CDR3 length equals 15 residues. Per the germline V gene, CDR1 is MNHNS and CDR2 is SASEGT. Deletions cut 6 bases from V and 3 bases from J, with 17 bases between. The DNA for the CDR3 is TGTGCCAGCAGCTCCGAGCGGGGTTGGGACACTGAAGCTTTCTTT. Amino acid sequence: CASSSERGWDTEAFF.

This clonotype has only a few counts. The chain links TRBV28 to TRBJ2-1; 12 bases are shared with TRBD2. CDR3 length: 17 amino acids. Germline CDR1 reads MDHEN; CDR2 reads SYDVKM. V shed 5 bases, J shed 9 bases, and the junction held 14 bases outside the gene matches. CDR3 sequence: CASSGLSLAGGPSEQFF. CDR3 in DNA: TGTGCCAGCAGTGGTCTTTCCCTAGCGGGAGGGCCGAGTGAGCAGTTCTTC.

This clonotype was observed at least ten times. The gene calls are TRBV25-1 and TRBJ1-5; the D is unclear. Germline CDR1 reads MGHDK; CDR2 reads SYGVNS. The V and J ends lost 3 bases and 7 bases respectively, with 13 bases between them. The length of the CDR3 is 14 residues. The CDR3 region is CASSDDTHGQPQHF. The CDR3 coding sequence is TGTGCCAGCAGTGATGACACCCATGGGCAGCCCCAGCATTTT.

This clonotype was counted ten times or more. The chain employs TRBV27 and TRBJ1-1, with TRBD1 matching over 8 bases. Germline V gene sequence: CDR1 MNHEY, CDR2 SMNVEV (reference sequence). Trimming cost V 3 bases and J 4 bases; bases outside gene matches: 7. The CDR3 spans 15 residues. CDR3: CASSLDRTGITEAFF. The DNA of the CDR3 is TGTGCCAGCAGTTTGGACCGGACAGGGATCACTGAAGCTTTCTTT.

This clonotype was observed a handful of times. This likely stems from a read error, as it lies one base from a far larger clone. CDR3 DNA: TGTGCCAGCCCACGAGCCTCCCTAGGCTCCTACAATGAGCAGTTCTTC. Encoded protein: CASPRASLGSYNEQFF. The chain carries TRBV11-2 and TRBJ2-1; no reliable D call. Germline values: CDR1 SGHAT, CDR2 FQNNGV. This CDR3 has 16 amino acids. Trimming cost V 8 bases and J 0 bases, with 17 bases left between them.

The chain links TRBV6-9 to TRBJ1-2, with no clear D. The V end was cut by 3 bases, the J end by 7 bases, with 12 bases between. Germline CDR1 is MNHGY and CDR2 is SVAAGI. The CDR3 length is 13 residues. This CDR3 reads CASSYTGSRGYTF. Written as DNA, the CDR3 is TGTGCCAGCAGTTACACGGGTTCGCGTGGCTACACCTTC.

This clonotype was seen many times. The CDR3 DNA sequence: TGTGCCAGCAGAAGTACGACGGTGAACACTGAAGCTTTCTTT. Its translation is CASRSTTVNTEAFF. The chain uses TRBV28 and TRBJ1-1, with unresolved D. Germline CDR1 and CDR2: MDHEN and SYDVKM. V lost 6 bases and J lost 0, with 11 bases in between. The CDR3 has 14 residues.

The J gene is TRBJ2-1, the V gene TRBV20-1, with D possibly being TRBD2 (5 bases). Trimming cost V 7 bases and J 0 bases, with 19 bases left between them. CDR1 is DFQATT and CDR2 is SNEGSKA in the germline V gene (reference sequence). This CDR3 contains 16 residues. The CDR3 loop reads CSGFFHSGSSYNEQFF. CDR3 in DNA: TGCAGTGGTTTCTTTCATTCGGGAAGCTCCTACAATGAGCAGTTCTTC.

As regards this clonotype: A far larger clone is one nucleotide away, so this likely arose from a read error. The chain carries TRBV19 and TRBJ2-5; 7 bases agree with TRBD2. This CDR3 contains 15 residues. Trimming took 9 bases from V and 11 from J; bases not matched to a gene: 21. Germline values: CDR1 LNHDA, CDR2 SQIVND (reference sequence). CDR3 sequence: CASLDLAEGYNEQYF. DNA of the CDR3: TGTGCCAGCCTCGACCTAGCGGAAGGGTACAATGAGCAGTACTTC.

This clonotype was seen many times. V usage is TRBV12-3 or TRBV12-4 and J usage is TRBJ2-3, with TRBD1 matching 7 bases. V lost 3 bases to trimming and J lost 2 bases; unmatched junction nucleotides: 14. This CDR3 region has 18 residues. This CDR3 is CASSFQGERPPLTDTQYF. CDR3 DNA sequence: TGTGCCAGCAGTTTTCAGGGGGAGCGCCCGCCTCTCACAGATACGCAGTATTTT.

The gene calls are TRBV20-1 and TRBJ2-5; 8 bases map to TRBD2. After removal of 5 bases from V and 3 bases from J, the junction contained 8 bases not matched to a gene. Germline V gene lookup returns CDR1 DFQATT and CDR2 SNEGSKA (reference sequence). The CDR3 spans 14 residues. The CDR3 DNA reads TGCAGTGCTCCCGTAGCGGGAAGGGAAGAGACCCAGTACTTC. Its translation: CSAPVAGREETQYF.

The rearrangement uses TRBV19 and TRBJ1-5; the D gene is possibly TRBD1 (5 bases). Germline values: CDR1 LNHDA, CDR2 SQIVND (reference sequence). The V and J ends lost 3 bases and 7 bases respectively, with 25 bases between them. This CDR3 contains 18 residues. The CDR3 is CASSIFIMGGGKGQPQHF. In DNA form, the CDR3 reads TGTGCCAGTAGTATCTTCATCATGGGTGGGGGTAAGGGACAGCCCCAGCATTTT.

This clonotype appeared a few times. This chain uses TRBV2 with TRBJ1-5, with a tentative D call TRBD1 (5 bases). The CDR3 is 14 amino acids. Germline assignment: CDR1 SNHLY and CDR2 FYNNEI. The germline V and J ends were trimmed by 4 bases and 7 bases, with 14 bases remaining between them. CDR3 DNA: TGTGCCAGCAGTGGGGCAGGGATGGGGCAGCCCCAGCATTTT. The encoded protein is CASSGAGMGQPQHF.

This clonotype was recorded many times. The chain recombines TRBV10-3 with TRBJ2-3; D not certain. The CDR3 is 11 amino acids. From germline, CDR1 is ENHRY and CDR2 SYGVKD. Trimming took 5 bases from V and 4 from J, leaving 4 bases between them. CDR3: CAISPPDTQYF. The CDR3 nucleotides read TGTGCCATCAGTCCGCCAGATACGCAGTATTTT.

The chain recombines TRBV5-1 with TRBJ2-7, with a possible D match to TRBD2 (7 bases). From germline, CDR1 is SGHRS and CDR2 YFSETQ. V was cut by 1 base and J by 4 bases, with 24 bases left in between. This CDR3 has 18 residues. The CDR3 DNA sequence: TGCGCCAGCAGCTTGAGGGGGAATGGAATGCGGGGGACGTACGAGCAGTACTTC. Protein sequence: CASSLRGNGMRGTYEQYF.

The sample holds a few counts of this clonotype. This rearrangement joins TRBV7-6 to TRBJ1-1, with D possibly being TRBD1 (6 bases). The CDR3 extends over 16 amino acids. Germline CDR1 is SGHVS and CDR2 is FNYEAQ. The ends were cut back, 4 bases at V and 1 base at J, with 16 bases in the middle. CDR3 DNA: TGTGCCAGCAGCTGGGGGCGGCGGGCAGAGAACACTGAAGCTTTCTTT. Residues: CASSWGRRAENTEAFF.

This clonotype was seen only a few times. The chain uses TRBV5-1 and TRBJ2-3; 8 bases map to TRBD2. The CDR3 is made up of 15 amino acids. The V gene's germline CDR1 is SGHRS and CDR2 YFSETQ. Trimming took 2 bases from V and 3 from J; bases not matched to a gene: 5. The CDR3 nucleotides are TGCGCCAGCAGCTTAGCGGGAGAGTCAACAGATACGCAGTATTTT. It specifies CASSLAGESTDTQYF.

This clonotype was seen repeatedly, ten times or more. The chain is built from TRBV28 and TRBJ1-1; D perhaps matches TRBD1 (5 bases). Germline values: CDR1 MDHEN, CDR2 SYDVKM. The V end was cut by 2 bases, the J end by 1 base, with 14 bases between. The CDR3 runs 16 residues. Written as DNA, the CDR3 is TGTGCCAGCAGTTTACCCCCGGGACTAGAGAACACTGAAGCTTTCTTT. This codes for CASSLPPGLENTEAFF.

This clonotype has at least ten counts. V is TRBV30 and J is TRBJ1-2; D unclear. CDR3 length: 12 residues. CDR1 GTSNPN and CDR2 SVGIG come from the germline V gene (reference sequence). Trimming stripped 2 bases from V and 4 bases from J, with 8 bases between. CDR3 loop: CAWSLELYGYTF. The CDR3 coding sequence is TGTGCCTGGAGTTTGGAGCTCTATGGCTACACCTTC.

This clonotype has ten or more counts. This chain joins TRBV20-1 and TRBJ2-7, with D unresolved. With 4 bases removed from V and 1 base from J, the gap between germline ends came to 8 bases. The CDR3 extends over 12 amino acids. The germline V gene encodes CDR1 DFQATT and CDR2 SNEGSKA (reference sequence). The CDR3 reads CSATFGSYEQYF. CDR3 DNA: TGCAGTGCTACATTTGGGTCCTACGAGCAGTACTTC.